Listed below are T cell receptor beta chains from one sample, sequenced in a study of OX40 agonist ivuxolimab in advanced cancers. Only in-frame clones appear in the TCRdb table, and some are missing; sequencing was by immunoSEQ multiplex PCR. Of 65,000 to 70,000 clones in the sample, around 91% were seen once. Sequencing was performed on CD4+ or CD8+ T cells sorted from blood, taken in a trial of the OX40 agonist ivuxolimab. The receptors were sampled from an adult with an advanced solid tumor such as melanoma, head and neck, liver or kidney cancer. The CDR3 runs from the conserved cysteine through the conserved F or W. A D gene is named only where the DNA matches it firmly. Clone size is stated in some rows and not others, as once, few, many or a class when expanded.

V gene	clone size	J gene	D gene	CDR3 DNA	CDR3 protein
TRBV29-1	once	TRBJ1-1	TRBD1	TGCAGCGTGGTCGGACAGGGGATGAACACTGAAGCTTTCTTT	CSVVGQGMNTEAFF
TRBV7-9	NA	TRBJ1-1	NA	TGTGCCAGCAGCTCCGAACCACAGCTGATGAACACTGAAGCTTTCTTT	CASSSEPQLMNTEAFF
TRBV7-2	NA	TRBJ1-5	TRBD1	TGTGCCAGCAGCGCAGGGACAGGGGTTCAGCCCCAGCATTTT	CASSAGTGVQPQHF
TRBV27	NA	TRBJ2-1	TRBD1	TGTGCCAGCAGTTTGTTGACAGGGCAAGACAATGAGCAGTTCTTC	CASSLLTGQDNEQFF
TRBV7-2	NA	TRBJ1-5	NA	TGTGCCAGCAGCCCGGGGGTCAATCAGCCCCAGCATTTT	CASSPGVNQPQHF
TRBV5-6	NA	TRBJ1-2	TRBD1	TGTGCCAGCAGCTTGGCCGGGACAGGGCATCGCTACACCTTC	CASSLAGTGHRYTF
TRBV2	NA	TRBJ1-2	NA	TGTGCCAGCGAAAGGGCCCCCGTTGGCTACACCTTC	CASERAPVGYTF
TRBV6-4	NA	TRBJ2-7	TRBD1	TGTGCCAGCAGTCCCGGGACAGGGATCTACGAGCAGTACTTC	CASSPGTGIYEQYF
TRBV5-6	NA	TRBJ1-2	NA	TGTGCCAGCAGCTTGGAAGTAATGGGCTACACCTTC	CASSLEVMGYTF
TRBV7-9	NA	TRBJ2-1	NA	TGTGCCAGCAGCTACCCGGGACTCCCAAAGGAGTTCTTC	CASSYPGLPKEFF
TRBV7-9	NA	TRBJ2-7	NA	TGTGCCAGCAGCGCACGGTCGTACGAGCAGTACTTC	CASSARSYEQYF
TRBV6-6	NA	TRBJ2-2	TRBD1	TGTGCCAGCAGTACTTCCGGGACAGCCTACACCGGGGAGCTGTTTTTT	CASSTSGTAYTGELFF
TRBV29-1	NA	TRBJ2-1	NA	TGCAGCGTTCATAGGAGGCTAATCGACAACAATGAGCAGTTCTTC	CSVHRRLIDNNEQFF
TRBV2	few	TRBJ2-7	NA	TGTGCCAGCAGTGTGAACCTTTACGAGCAGTACTTC	CASSVNLYEQYF
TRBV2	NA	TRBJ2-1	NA	TGTGCCAGCAGTGACAACCCGACGTCCTACAATGAGCAGTTCTTC	CASSDNPTSYNEQFF
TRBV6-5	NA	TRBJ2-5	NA	TGTGCCAGCCATCCCCCGGGGGCGCCCCAAGAGACCCAGTACTTC	CASHPPGAPQETQYF
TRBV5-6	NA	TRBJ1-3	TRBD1	TGTGCCAGCAGCTTGGAACAGGGGGTGACTGGAAACACCATATATTTT	CASSLEQGVTGNTIYF
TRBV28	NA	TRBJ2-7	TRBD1	TGTGCCACGGGGGGACAGGGTTCATCAGGATACGAGCAGTACTTC	CATGGQGSSGYEQYF
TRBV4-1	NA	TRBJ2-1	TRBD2	TGCGCCAGCAGCCAAGACCCCCAAGAAGCGGGGATGTACAATGAGCAGTTCTTC	CASSQDPQEAGMYNEQFF
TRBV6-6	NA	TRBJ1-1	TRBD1	TGTGCCAGCAGTTCACAGGGGGCGGGGAACACTGAAGCTTTCTTT	CASSSQGAGNTEAFF
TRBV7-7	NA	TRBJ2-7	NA	TGTGCTAGCAGCCCTATAGGTGGGCAGGGGGGCGAGCAGTACTTC	CASSPIGGQGGEQYF
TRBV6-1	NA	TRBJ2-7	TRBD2	TGTGCCAGCAGTCAAGAAATGGGACTAGCGGGGTCCTACGAGCAGTACTTC	CASSQEMGLAGSYEQYF
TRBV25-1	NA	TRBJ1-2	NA	TGTGCCAGCAGTGAAACGGCGGCCCTTATGGATGGCTACACCTTC	CASSETAALMDGYTF
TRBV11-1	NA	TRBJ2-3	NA	TGTGCCAGCAGCTTTGGTCGGGTTAGCGTTAACACAGATACGCAGTATTTT	CASSFGRVSVNTDTQYF
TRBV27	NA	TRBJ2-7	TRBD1	TGTGCCAGCAGTCCTCCGGGACAGGGTAACTACGAGCAGTACTTC	CASSPPGQGNYEQYF
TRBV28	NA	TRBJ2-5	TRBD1	TGTGCCAGCACCCCGAGGGGACAGGGAAACTTGGAGACCCAGTACTTC	CASTPRGQGNLETQYF